This TCR beta chain was found in a study of vaccination and CD4 T cells after COVID-19. Study context: At a median about 72 days (range 14 to 241) after dose two, post-vaccine samples were obtained. In the control cultures, a CEFX pool, an HIV-1 Nef pool, or no peptide was supplied. Regarding the study as a whole: Convalescent patients' clones that were vaccine-specific were spike mono-reactive in 304 of 307 cases.

Researchers used the Oncomine TCR Beta short-read assay to sequence DNA from cultured CD4+ T cells. A single record per CDR3 protein comes from TCRdb applying MiXCR to the PCR reads. The sample records approximately 16,000 distinct CDR3 sequences, under 75% being singletons. Treatment given: approximately 9-day PBMC culture with coronavirus spike peptide pools or control peptides (ViraFEST assay). The CDR3 spans 17 residues. As for this clonotype: Its antigen is not known.

The TCR was taken from a human donor who had recovered from COVID-19. J is TRBJ1-1 and V is TRBV21-1; no check of the table's D call, TRBD1, against the DNA was made. TRBV21-1 counts as a pseudogene. The specimen was CD4+ T cells from blood, cultured in vitro. In nucleotides, the CDR3 is TGTGCCAGCAGCAAAGTTGGGCGTTCAGGGACAGGGACTGAAGCTTTCTTT. Protein: CASSKVGRSGTGTEAFF.